This T cell receptor (beta chain) was sequenced in a study of beta chain features in type 1 diabetes. Study results and caveats: Within the patient group, naive, central memory and Treg TCRB repertoires appeared more similar to each other than within healthy donors. There was a moderate but significant shortening of TCRB CDR3s in all four CD4+ subsets of Type 1 diabetes patients. The question of HLA type influencing TCRB rearrangement was one that remained unresolved here.

This CDR3 region has 13 residues. With V trimmed by 2 bases and J by 4 bases, 0 bases remained unmatched. Germline values: CDR1 PRHDT, CDR2 FYEKMQ (reference sequence). Of the isolated RNA, all was reverse transcribed, and so the sequenced material was expressed TCRB transcripts. Some clones are missing from TCRdb's copy, which holds only in-frame ones; the method was immunoSEQ multiplex PCR. The profile covers 200,000 to 250,000 clones, with approximately 13% appearing a single time and approximately 0.02% taken by the ten largest. The authors sorted CD4+ naive, central memory, regulatory and stem cell-like memory cells via CD45RO/CCR7/CD25/CD127/CD95/CD27. In this sample, this clone turned up a few times. Its antigen is as yet unknown.

This TCR came from a man between 25 and 39 years old with type 1 diabetes. The chain employs TRBV13 and TRBJ2-5, with 8 bases fitting TRBD1. The specimen was naive CD4+ T cells from blood. CDR3 sequence reads: CASSLQGAETQYF. DNA of the CDR3: TGTGCCAGCAGCTTACAGGGGGCAGAGACCCAGTACTTC.